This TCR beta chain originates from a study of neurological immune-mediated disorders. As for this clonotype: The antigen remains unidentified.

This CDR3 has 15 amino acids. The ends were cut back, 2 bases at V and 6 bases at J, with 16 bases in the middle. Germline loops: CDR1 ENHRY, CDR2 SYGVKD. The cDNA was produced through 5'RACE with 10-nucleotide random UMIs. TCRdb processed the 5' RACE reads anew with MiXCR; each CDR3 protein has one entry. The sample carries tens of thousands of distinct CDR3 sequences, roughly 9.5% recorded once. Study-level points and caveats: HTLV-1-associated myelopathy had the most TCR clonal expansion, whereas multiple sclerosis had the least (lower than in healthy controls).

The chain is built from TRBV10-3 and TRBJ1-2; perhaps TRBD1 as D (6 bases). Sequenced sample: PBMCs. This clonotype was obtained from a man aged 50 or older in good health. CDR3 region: CAISEGDRSAHGYTF. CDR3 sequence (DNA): TGTGCCATCAGTGAGGGAGACAGGTCAGCTCATGGCTACACCTTC.